The subject of this entry is one T cell receptor beta chain. Next came a second PCR, run for about 7 to 12 cycles, which used a sample-barcoded 5' primer along with a J-beta primer mix. TCRdb analysed the 5' RACE reads with MiXCR anew, one entry per CDR3 protein. The sample shows about 1.1 million distinct CDR3 sequences, 35% to 45% of them seen only once. The germline CDR1 and CDR2 sequences are LGHNT and FRNRAP. The CDR3 totals 18 residues. After removal of 0 bases from V and 3 bases from J, the junction contained 10 bases not matched to a gene. This entry belongs to a study of blood T cells in healthy people across ages.

Material: blood. The receptor was derived from a man between 18 and 29 years old in good health. The chain is built from TRBV12-5 and TRBJ2-2, with 7 bases identical to TRBD2. The CDR3 sequence is CASGLVEQLAAYTGELFF. The CDR3 DNA reads as TGTGCTAGTGGTTTGGTTGAGCAGCTAGCGGCGTACACCGGGGAGCTGTTTTTT.